The 10 T cell receptor beta chains below were found in one sample sequenced in a study of CD8 T cells in Susac syndrome. Random hexamers primed reverse transcription of about 0.45 to 1 ug RNA. Each CDR3 protein is one row after TCRdb ran MiXCR on the immunoSEQ multiplex PCR reads. Among 150,000 to 200,000 distinct CDR3 sequences listed, about 93% were seen once. Material for sequencing was CD4+ T cells from PBMCs. These receptors came from a human donor in good health.

This chain uses TRBV10-3 with TRBJ2-7, with 7 bases fitting TRBD1. The CDR3 sequence is 12 residues long. CDR1 and CDR2 (germline): ENHRY, SYGVKD. V shed 5 bases and J 5 bases; nucleotides not matched to a gene: 3. The CDR3 sequence is CAISQGENEQYF. CDR3 DNA: TGTGCCATCAGTCAGGGGGAAAACGAGCAGTACTTC.

V is TRBV19 and J is TRBJ2-1; 8 bases match TRBD2. The CDR3 is 13 residues long. The germline V gene has CDR1 LNHDA and CDR2 SQIVND (reference sequence). V shed 6 bases and J 6 bases; nucleotides not matched to a gene: 4. The CDR3 reads CASSRGLANEQFF. The CDR3 DNA follows: TGTGCCAGTAGCAGAGGACTAGCCAATGAGCAGTTCTTC.

V is TRBV11-1 and J is TRBJ2-2; D possibly uses TRBD1 or TRBD2 (5 bases each). The CDR3 runs 13 residues. Looked up from germline, CDR1 is SGHAT and CDR2 is FQDESV (reference sequence). V lost 1 base to trimming and J lost 5 bases, with 5 bases between them. The CDR3 region is CASSLGGTGELFF. CDR3 coding DNA: TGTGCCAGCAGCTTAGGGGGGACCGGGGAGCTGTTTTTT.

CDR3 region: CASSPYRGGHTDTQYF. CDR3 sequence (DNA): TGTGCCAGCAGCCCCTACCGAGGGGGCCACACAGATACGCAGTATTTT. The chain combines TRBV4-2 with TRBJ2-3; 7 bases align to TRBD1. Per germline, CDR1 LGHNA and CDR2 YNFKEQ. The CDR3 totals 16 residues. J gave up 2 bases and V 4 bases, and 9 bases lay outside the gene matches.

This clonotype has more than one count but fewer than ten. The rearrangement joins TRBV3-1 to TRBJ2-5, with D unclear. The CDR3 is 13 residues long. V lost 0 bases, J lost 5 bases, and 7 bases lay in between. Germline CDR1 LGHDT, CDR2 YNNKEL (reference sequence). The DNA for the CDR3 is TGTGCCAGCAGCCAAGACTCCGGGGAGACCCAGTACTTC. It specifies CASSQDSGETQYF.

The gene calls are TRBV29-1 and TRBJ2-3; D possibly corresponds to TRBD2 (5 bases). Germline assignment: CDR1 SQVTM and CDR2 ANQGSEA. This CDR3 region has 13 residues. The V gene lost 3 bases and the J gene lost 2 bases, with 9 bases spanning the gap. The CDR3 bases are TGCAGCGTTGAGGTCGGGGACACAGATACGCAGTATTTT. This codes for CSVEVGDTDTQYF.

The rearrangement uses TRBV29-1 and TRBJ1-5; the D gene is possibly TRBD1 (5 bases). Germline CDR1 SQVTM, CDR2 ANQGSEA. CDR3 length equals 14 residues. Between the trimmed V and J ends, which lost 4 bases and 2 bases, there was a span of 12 bases. CDR3 DNA: TGCAGCGTTGCCGTCAGGGCGGGCAATCAGCCCCAGCATTTT. Residues: CSVAVRAGNQPQHF. Full variable domain (outside the CDR3, taken from reference TRBV29-1 and TRBJ1-5): SAVISQKPSRDICQRGTSLTIQCQVDSQVTMMFWYRQQPGQSLTLIATANQGSEATYESGFVIDKFPISRPNLTFSTLTVSNMSPEDSSIYLCSVAVRAGNQPQHFGDGTRLSIL.

The V and J genes are TRBV20-1 and TRBJ1-1, with 7 nucleotides matching TRBD1. V gave up 1 base and J gave up 2 bases; unmatched junction bases: 4. There are 14 residues in the CDR3. In germline, CDR1 is DFQATT, CDR2 SNEGSKA (reference sequence). The CDR3 region has the DNA TGCAGTGCTAGAGGCAGGGGGGACAACACTGAAGCTTTCTTT. This gives the protein CSARGRGDNTEAFF.

The chain recombines TRBV6-2 or TRBV6-3 with TRBJ2-1; a possible D gene is TRBD2 (6 bases). This CDR3 is 12 amino acids long. Germline CDR1 MNHEY, CDR2 SVGEGT. Trimming stripped 4 bases from V and 9 bases from J, with 10 bases between. The CDR3 reads CASSWGDFEQFF. For the CDR3, the DNA is TGTGCCAGCAGTTGGGGGGACTTTGAGCAGTTCTTC.

This chain connects TRBV29-1 to TRBJ2-5; TRBD1 matches 11 bases. V trimming: 7 bases; J trimming: 0 bases; junction bases outside the gene matches: 10. Germline assignment: CDR1 SQVTM and CDR2 ANQGSEA. The CDR3 extends over 16 amino acids. The CDR3 nucleotides read TGCAGCGCCCGAATAGGGACAGGGGGATACCAAGAGACCCAGTACTTC. The encoded protein is CSARIGTGGYQETQYF.